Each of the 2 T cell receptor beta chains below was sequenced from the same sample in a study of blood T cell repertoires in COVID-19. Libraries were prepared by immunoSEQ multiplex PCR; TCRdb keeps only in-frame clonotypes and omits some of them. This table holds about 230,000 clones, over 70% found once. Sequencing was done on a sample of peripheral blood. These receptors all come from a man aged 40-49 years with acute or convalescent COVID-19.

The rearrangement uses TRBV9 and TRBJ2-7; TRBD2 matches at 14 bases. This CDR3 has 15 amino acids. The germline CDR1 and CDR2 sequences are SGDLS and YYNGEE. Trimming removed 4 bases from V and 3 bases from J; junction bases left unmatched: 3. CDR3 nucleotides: TGTGCCAGCAGCCCGGGACTAGCGGGAGTCTACGAGCAGTACTTC. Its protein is CASSPGLAGVYEQYF.

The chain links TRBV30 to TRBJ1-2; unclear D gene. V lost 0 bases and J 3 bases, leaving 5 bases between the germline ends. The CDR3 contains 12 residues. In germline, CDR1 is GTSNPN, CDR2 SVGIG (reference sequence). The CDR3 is CAWSVGDYGYTF. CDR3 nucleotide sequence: TGTGCCTGGAGTGTCGGGGACTATGGCTACACCTTC.